The entry that follows covers one T cell receptor (beta chain) sequence. Antigen unknown. The entry originates in a study of response to subunit inactivated influenza vaccine. Germline V gene data show CDR1 as SGHAT and CDR2 as FQNNGV. CDR3 length equals 13 residues. Deletions cut 7 bases from V and 1 base from J, with 10 bases between. Study-wide points: Authors suggested each seasonal influenza vaccination recruits few new T cells.

One entry per CDR3 protein results from TCRdb running MiXCR on the RT-PCR reads. The sample gives approximately 500,000 distinct CDR3 sequences, 13% to 15% of which show up once; around 10% is in the top ten. The sample consisted of PBMCs from blood, taken approximately 13 days after vaccination. The chain has TRBV11-2 and TRBJ2-5; D remains ambiguous. This sequence originates from a man between 45 and 60 years old who received an inactivated influenza vaccine. The CDR3 DNA follows: TGTGCCAGCACCCCAGGATTCCAAGAGACCCAGTACTTC. Encoded protein: CASTPGFQETQYF.